The rows below give T cell receptor beta chains drawn from one sample of a study of blood T cells in healthy people across ages. TCRdb independently ran MiXCR on the 5' RACE reads; one entry per CDR3 protein. The data hold more than 1.4 million distinct CDR3 sequences, with roughly 45% observed a single time. Sequencing input: blood. Receptor source: a young woman in good health. CDR3s leave out the opening cysteine and the closing phenylalanine or tryptophan. A D gene is named only where the DNA matches it firmly. Size is stated for part of the rows, as once, few or many counts, or as a class when the clone is expanded.

>TRBV24-1|TRBJ2-1|.|.
ATGGASYNEQF
>TRBV20-1|TRBJ2-7|.|.
SALLWREQY
>TRBV20-1|TRBJ2-1|few|TRBD2
SARDTSGRVFYNEQF
>TRBV20-1|TRBJ1-1|.|TRBD1
SAVGGDRGNTEAF
>TRBV7-2|TRBJ2-1|once|TRBD2
ASSSAPSGGF
>TRBV7-2|TRBJ2-3|.|.
ASSIDADTQY
>TRBV5-1|TRBJ2-7|.|.
ASSLRRASYEQY
>TRBV3-1|.|.|TRBD2
ASSQGGDYWNIQY
>TRBV7-2|TRBJ2-7|.|TRBD2
ASSLASGDIYEQY
>TRBV4-1|TRBJ1-2|few|.
ASSQVDGGRGGYT
>TRBV7-2|TRBJ2-7|.|.
ASSPGPTTREQY
>TRBV5-1|TRBJ2-3|once|.
ASSRAQNPDTQY
>TRBV7-3|TRBJ1-2|few|TRBD1
ASSLTPTGASDGYT
>TRBV29-1|TRBJ2-3|few|.
SLRRALTDTQY
>TRBV3-1|TRBJ2-5|.|TRBD2
ASSHSRGGVQETQY
>TRBV3-1|TRBJ2-3|.|.
ASSPLQTITDTQY
>TRBV29-1|TRBJ1-5|few|TRBD1
SVVSQGAGNQPQH
>TRBV10-3|TRBJ2-1|few|.
ATQARPYNEQF
>TRBV27|TRBJ1-4|once|.
ANLRGQVEKLF
>TRBV3-1|TRBJ2-1|.|.
ASSIPTRFPYDEQF
>TRBV7-8|TRBJ1-1|.|.
ASSSERPNTEAF
>TRBV7-8|TRBJ2-1|many|.
ASSASDHNEQF
>TRBV7-8|TRBJ1-4|.|TRBD1
ASSPRQGPMEKLF
>TRBV2|TRBJ2-5|.|.
ASNGMGGETQY
>TRBV27|TRBJ2-1|.|TRBD2
ASSDRGLAGVEQF
>TRBV4-1|TRBJ2-5|.|.
ASSQAGIGETQY
>TRBV2|TRBJ1-1|few|.
ASRATGTEAF
>TRBV18|TRBJ1-1|few|.
ASSPLGAGTEAF
>TRBV10-3|TRBJ2-7|few|TRBD1
AIRPGTGPYEQY
>TRBV28|TRBJ2-3|.|.
ASSLLMLAWDTQY
>TRBV12-5|TRBJ1-2|few|.
ASGLDGGGGYT
>TRBV12-3/TRBV12-4|TRBJ2-4|few|.
ASMGERRNIQY
>TRBV9|TRBJ2-1|.|TRBD2
ASSGTGLGVF
>TRBV3-1|TRBJ1-2|.|.
ASSQDAEGDNYGYT
>TRBV12-3/TRBV12-4|TRBJ1-6|.|.
ASSLGQYASPLH
>TRBV4-1|TRBJ2-7|many|.
ASSQDSGDEQY
>TRBV18|TRBJ2-7|.|.
ASERSGSSYEQY
>TRBV6-1|TRBJ2-5|.|.
ASRVGLNADETQY